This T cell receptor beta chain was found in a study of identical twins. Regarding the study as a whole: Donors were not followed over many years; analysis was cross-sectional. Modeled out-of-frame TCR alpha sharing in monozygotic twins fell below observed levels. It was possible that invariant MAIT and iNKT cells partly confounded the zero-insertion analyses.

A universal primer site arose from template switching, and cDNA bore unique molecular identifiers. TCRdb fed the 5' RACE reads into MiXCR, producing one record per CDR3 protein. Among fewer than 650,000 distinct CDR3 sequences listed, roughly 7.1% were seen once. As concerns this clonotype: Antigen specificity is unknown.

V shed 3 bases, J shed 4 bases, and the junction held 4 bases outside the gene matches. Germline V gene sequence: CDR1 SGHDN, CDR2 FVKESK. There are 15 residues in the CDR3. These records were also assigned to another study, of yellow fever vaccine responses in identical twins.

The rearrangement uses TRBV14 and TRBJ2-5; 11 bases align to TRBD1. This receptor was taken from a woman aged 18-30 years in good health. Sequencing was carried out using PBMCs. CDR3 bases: TGTGCCAGCAGCCAGGAAGGGACAGGGGGAGAGACCCAGTACTTC. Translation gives CASSQEGTGGETQYF.